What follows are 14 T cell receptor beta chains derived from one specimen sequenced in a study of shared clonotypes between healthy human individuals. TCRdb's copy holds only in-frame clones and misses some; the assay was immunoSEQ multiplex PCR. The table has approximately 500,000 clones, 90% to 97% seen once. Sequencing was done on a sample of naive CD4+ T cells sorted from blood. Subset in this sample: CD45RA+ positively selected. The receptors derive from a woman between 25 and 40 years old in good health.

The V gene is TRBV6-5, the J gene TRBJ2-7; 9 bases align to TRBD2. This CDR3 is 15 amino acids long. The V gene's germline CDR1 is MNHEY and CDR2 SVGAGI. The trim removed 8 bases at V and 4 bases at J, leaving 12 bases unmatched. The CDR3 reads CASRESGRRSYEQYF. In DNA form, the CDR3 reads TGTGCCAGCCGAGAAAGCGGGAGGAGATCGTACGAGCAGTACTTC.

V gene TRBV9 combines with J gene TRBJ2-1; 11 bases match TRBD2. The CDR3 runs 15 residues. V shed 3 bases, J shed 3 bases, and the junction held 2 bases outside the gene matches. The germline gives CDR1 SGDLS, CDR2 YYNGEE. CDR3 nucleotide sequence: TGTGCCAGCAGCGGGCTAGCGGGAGGCTACAATGAGCAGTTCTTC. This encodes CASSGLAGGYNEQFF.

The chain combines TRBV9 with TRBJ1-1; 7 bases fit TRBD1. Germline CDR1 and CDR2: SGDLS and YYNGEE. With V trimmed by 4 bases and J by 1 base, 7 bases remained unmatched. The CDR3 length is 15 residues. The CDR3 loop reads CASSPRGGENTEAFF. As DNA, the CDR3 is TGTGCCAGCAGCCCCAGGGGGGGGGAGAACACTGAAGCTTTCTTT.

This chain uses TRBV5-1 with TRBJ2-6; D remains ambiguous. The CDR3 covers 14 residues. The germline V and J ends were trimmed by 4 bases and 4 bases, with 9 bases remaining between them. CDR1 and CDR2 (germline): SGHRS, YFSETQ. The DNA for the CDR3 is TGCGCCAGCAGCCCGTCTGGAGGGGCCAACGTCCTGACTTTC. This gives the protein CASSPSGGANVLTF.

CDR3 DNA: TGTGCCAGCAGTCCTCGGGGCGGGAGTGAGACCCAGTACTTC. Its translation: CASSPRGGSETQYF. The chain combines TRBV2 with TRBJ2-5; 7 bases fit TRBD2. V gave up 5 bases and J gave up 5 bases; unmatched junction bases: 8. Germline V CDR1 and CDR2: SNHLY, FYNNEI. The CDR3 totals 14 residues.

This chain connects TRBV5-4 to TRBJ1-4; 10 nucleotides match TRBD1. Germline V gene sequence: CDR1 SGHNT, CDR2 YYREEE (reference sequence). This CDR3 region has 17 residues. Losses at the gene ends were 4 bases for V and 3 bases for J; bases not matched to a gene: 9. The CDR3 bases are TGTGCCAGCAGCCCAATGACAGGGGGCATGGCTAATGAAAAACTGTTTTTT. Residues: CASSPMTGGMANEKLFF.

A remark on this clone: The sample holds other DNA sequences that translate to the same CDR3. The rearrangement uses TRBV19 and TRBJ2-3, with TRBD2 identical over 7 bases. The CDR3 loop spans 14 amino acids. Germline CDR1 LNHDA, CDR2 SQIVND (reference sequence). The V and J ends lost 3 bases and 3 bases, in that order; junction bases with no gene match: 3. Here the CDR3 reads CASSMGGSTDTQYF. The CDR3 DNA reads TGTGCCAGTAGTATGGGCGGGAGTACAGATACGCAGTATTTT.

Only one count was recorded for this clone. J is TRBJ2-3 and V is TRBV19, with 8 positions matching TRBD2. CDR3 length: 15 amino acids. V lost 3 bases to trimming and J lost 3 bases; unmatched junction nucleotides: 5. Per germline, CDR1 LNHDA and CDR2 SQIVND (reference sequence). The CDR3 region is CASSITRGGTDTQYF. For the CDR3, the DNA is TGTGCCAGTAGTATTACCCGGGGGGGGACAGATACGCAGTATTTT.

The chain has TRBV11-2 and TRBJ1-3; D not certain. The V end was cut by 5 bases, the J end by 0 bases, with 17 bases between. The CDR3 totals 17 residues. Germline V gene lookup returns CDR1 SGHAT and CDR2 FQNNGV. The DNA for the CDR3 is TGTGCCAGCAGCCTCTCGGGCGCCAGTTTCTCTGGAAACACCATATATTTT. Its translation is CASSLSGASFSGNTIYF.

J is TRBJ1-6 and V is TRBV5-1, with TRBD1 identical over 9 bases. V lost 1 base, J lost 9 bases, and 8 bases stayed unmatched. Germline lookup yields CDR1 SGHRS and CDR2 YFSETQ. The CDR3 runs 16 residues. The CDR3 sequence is CASSLTTGQGASPLHF. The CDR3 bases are TGCGCCAGCAGCTTGACCACGGGACAGGGCGCTTCACCCCTCCACTTT. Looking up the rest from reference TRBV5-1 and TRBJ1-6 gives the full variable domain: KAGVTQTPRYLIKTRGQQVTLSCSPISGHRSVSWYQQTPGQGLQFLFEYFSETQRNKGNFPGRFSGRQFSNSRSEMNVSTLELGDSALYLCASSLTTGQGASPLHFGNGTRLTVT.

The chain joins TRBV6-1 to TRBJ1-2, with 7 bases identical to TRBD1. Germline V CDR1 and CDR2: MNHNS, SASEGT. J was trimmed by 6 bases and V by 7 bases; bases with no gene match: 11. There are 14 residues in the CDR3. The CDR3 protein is CASTRTDRVDGYTF. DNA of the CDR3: TGTGCCAGCACTAGAACCGACAGGGTAGATGGCTACACCTTC.

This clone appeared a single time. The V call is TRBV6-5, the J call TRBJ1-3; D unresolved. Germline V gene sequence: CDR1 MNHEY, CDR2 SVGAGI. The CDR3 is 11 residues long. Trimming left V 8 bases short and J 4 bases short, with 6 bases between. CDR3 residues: CASGRGNTIYF. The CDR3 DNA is TGTGCCAGCGGACGAGGAAACACCATATATTTT.

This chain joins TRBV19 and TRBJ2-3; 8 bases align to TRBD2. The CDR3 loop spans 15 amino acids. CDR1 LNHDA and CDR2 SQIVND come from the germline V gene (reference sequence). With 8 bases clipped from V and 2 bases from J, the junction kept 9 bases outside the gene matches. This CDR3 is CASRERERYTDTQYF. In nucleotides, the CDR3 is TGTGCCAGTCGGGAGCGGGAGCGGTACACAGATACGCAGTATTTT.

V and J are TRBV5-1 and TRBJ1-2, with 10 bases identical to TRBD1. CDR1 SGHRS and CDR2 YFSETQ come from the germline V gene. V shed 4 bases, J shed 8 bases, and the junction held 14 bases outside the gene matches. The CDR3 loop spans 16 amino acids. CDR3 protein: CASSPGWGQGLYGYTF. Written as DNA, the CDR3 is TGCGCCAGCAGCCCCGGGTGGGGACAGGGGCTTTACGGCTACACCTTC.